The 30 T cell receptor beta chains below were found in one sample sequenced in a study of blood T cell repertoires in COVID-19 (TCRdb year 2020). The library was prepared using the immunoSEQ multiplex PCR assay. Here the immuneACCESS table is served through TCRdb, limited to in-frame sequences with V and J called. Missing clones are a known gap in these copies; in checked studies unresolved V genes cover under half, and the rest lacks a known reason. The sample contains about 170,000 clones, around 85% of them found a single time. The ten largest clones take up 2.5% to 4% of the sample. The sample consisted of peripheral blood. Every receptor here comes from a human donor with acute or convalescent COVID-19. The donor label of this sample is uncertain.

In the case of this clone: The sample contains more than one DNA sequence encoding this CDR3. J is TRBJ1-1 and V is TRBV4-1, with unresolved D. The CDR3 has 11 amino acids. V was shortened by 1 base and J by 8 bases, with 5 bases between the two germline ends. CDR1 is MGHRA and CDR2 is YSYEKL in the germline V gene. CDR3 in amino acids: CASSQGQEAFF. DNA of the CDR3: TGCGCCAGCAGCCAAGGGCAGGAAGCTTTCTTT.

The J gene is TRBJ2-6, the V gene TRBV7-2; unclear D gene. CDR1 and CDR2 (germline): SGHTA, FQGNSA. The CDR3 runs to 14 residues. V was trimmed by 7 bases and J by 0 bases, leaving 7 bases between them. The CDR3 spells CASNKNSGANVLTF. The CDR3 DNA reads as TGTGCCAGCAACAAGAACTCTGGGGCCAACGTCCTGACTTTC. The full variable domain, rest sourced from reference TRBV7-2 and TRBJ2-6, is GAGVSQSPSNKVTEKGKDVELRCDPISGHTALYWYRQSLGQGLEFLIYFQGNSAPDKSGLPSDRFSAERTGGSVSTLTIQRTQQEDSAVYLCASNKNSGANVLTFGAGSRLTVL.

The V gene is TRBV19, the J gene TRBJ2-7, with TRBD1 identical over 10 bases. The CDR3 consists of 17 residues. Germline V gene sequence: CDR1 LNHDA, CDR2 SQIVND (reference sequence). Unmatched junction bases numbered 12, after V lost 3 bases and J lost 4 bases. In DNA form, the CDR3 reads TGTGCCAGTAGTATCTCACGGTCGACAGGGGGCTATTACGAGCAGTACTTC. Translating it yields CASSISRSTGGYYEQYF.

The V and J genes are TRBV19 and TRBJ1-4, with 9 positions matching TRBD1. J gave up 7 bases and V 5 bases, and 11 bases lay outside the gene matches. This CDR3 has 16 amino acids. Germline values: CDR1 LNHDA, CDR2 SQIVND (reference sequence). CDR3 protein: CASSRLTGGAGEKLFF. The CDR3 DNA follows: TGTGCCAGTAGTCGGCTCACAGGGGGCGCGGGTGAAAAACTGTTTTTT.

This clone was seen just once. This sequence joins TRBV6-4 and TRBJ2-7, with 12 bases fitting TRBD2. Germline CDR1 is MRHNA and CDR2 is SNTAGT. The CDR3 runs 15 residues. Trimming removed 5 bases from V and 3 bases from J; junction bases left unmatched: 5. The CDR3 loop reads CASSPLAGGLYEQYF. CDR3 coding DNA: TGTGCCAGCAGTCCTCTAGCGGGGGGGCTCTACGAGCAGTACTTC.

V gene TRBV27 combines with J gene TRBJ2-3; 12 nucleotides agree with TRBD2. Per germline, CDR1 MNHEY and CDR2 SMNVEV (reference sequence). The CDR3 is made up of 16 amino acids. With V trimmed by 5 bases and J by 0 bases, 3 bases remained unmatched. The CDR3 is CASSKLAGGSTDTQYF. DNA for the CDR3: TGTGCCAGCAGTAAACTAGCGGGGGGTAGCACAGATACGCAGTATTTT.

The rearrangement links TRBV7-9 to TRBJ1-5, with a possible D match to TRBD1 (5 bases). The CDR3 has 14 amino acids. Germline V gene data show CDR1 as SEHNR and CDR2 as FQNEAQ (reference sequence). Trimming stripped 4 bases from V and 9 bases from J, with 16 bases between. CDR3 sequence (DNA): TGTGCCAGCAGCTCGGGACTACGAAAGGGGCCCCAGCATTTT. Translated: CASSSGLRKGPQHF.

This clone was picked up one time. The chain is built from TRBV29-1 and TRBJ1-2, with 11 bases identical to TRBD1. The trim removed 7 bases at V and 6 bases at J, leaving 13 bases unmatched. This CDR3 contains 15 residues. CDR1 and CDR2 from the germline V gene are SQVTM and ANQGSEA. CDR3 amino acids: CSATLRGQGENGYTF. The CDR3 DNA is TGCAGCGCCACCCTCCGGGGACAGGGGGAAAATGGCTACACCTTC.

J is TRBJ2-5 and V is TRBV5-1, with TRBD2 matching 7 bases. V trimming: 4 bases; J trimming: 2 bases; junction bases outside the gene matches: 8. This CDR3 has 15 amino acids. Germline CDR1 SGHRS, CDR2 YFSETQ. CDR3 region: CASSPRTRGQETQYF. The CDR3 DNA reads TGCGCCAGCAGCCCGAGGACTAGAGGGCAAGAGACCCAGTACTTC.

This clone was observed a few times. This chain joins TRBV6-5 and TRBJ1-1; TRBD1 agrees at 8 bases. Trimming removed 6 bases from V and 5 bases from J; junction bases left unmatched: 8. The CDR3 loop spans 14 amino acids. Germline V CDR1 and CDR2: MNHEY, SVGAGI. The CDR3 coding sequence is TGTGCCAGCAGCTTCACAGGGGGGAGGACTGAAGCTTTCTTT. It specifies CASSFTGGRTEAFF.

This chain joins TRBV19 and TRBJ1-1, with D maybe TRBD1 (5 bases). V shed 10 bases and J shed 5 bases, with 17 bases lying between them. CDR1 LNHDA and CDR2 SQIVND come from the germline V gene (reference sequence). The CDR3 length is 13 residues. The CDR3 nucleotides read TGTGCCACCCGAGGAGACAGCAGGACTGAAGCTTTCTTT. Encoded protein: CATRGDSRTEAFF.

This clone was detected only once. V and J are TRBV6-5 and TRBJ1-2, with 7 nucleotides matching TRBD1. In germline, CDR1 is MNHEY, CDR2 SVGAGI. The V segment lost 8 bases and the J segment 5 bases; nucleotides outside the gene matches: 8. This CDR3 has 13 residues. Here the CDR3 reads CASRGTADYGYTF. Here the CDR3 DNA reads TGTGCCAGCCGAGGGACAGCGGATTATGGCTACACCTTC.

The chain has TRBV11-1 and TRBJ1-1, with 7 bases aligning to TRBD1. The length of the CDR3 is 14 residues. Germline values: CDR1 SGHAT, CDR2 FQDESV (reference sequence). The J segment lost 4 bases and the V segment lost 5 bases, leaving 7 bases of the junction unmatched. The CDR3: CASSHAGGGTEAFF. CDR3 sequence (DNA): TGTGCCAGCAGCCATGCAGGGGGAGGCACTGAAGCTTTCTTT.

J is TRBJ1-3 and V is TRBV6-6; TRBD1 matches at 8 bases. Looked up from germline, CDR1 is MNHNY and CDR2 is SVGAGI (reference sequence). The V and J ends lost 6 bases and 3 bases, in that order; junction bases with no gene match: 4. CDR3 size: 14 residues. CDR3 bases: TGTGCCAGCAGCATGGACAGGGTTGGAAACACCATATATTTT. This sequence encodes CASSMDRVGNTIYF.

This clone was seen only once. This sequence joins TRBV29-1 and TRBJ2-1; 10 bases agree with TRBD2. This CDR3 has 17 amino acids. Germline CDR1 and CDR2: SQVTM and ANQGSEA. The J segment lost 0 bases and the V segment lost 1 base, leaving 6 bases of the junction unmatched. CDR3 DNA sequence: TGCAGCGTTGAAGGGCTAGCGGGGGCCTTCTCCTACAATGAGCAGTTCTTC. The encoded protein is CSVEGLAGAFSYNEQFF.

The chain employs TRBV6-4 and TRBJ2-1; TRBD1 matches at 9 bases. Germline V gene data show CDR1 as MRHNA and CDR2 as SNTAGT. The CDR3 is 17 residues long. V was pared by 0 bases and J by 8 bases, with 11 bases of the junction left unmatched. The CDR3 DNA follows: TGTGCCAGCAGTGACTCGGGGGACAGGGAAACTATGGATGAGCAGTTCTTC. Translated: CASSDSGDRETMDEQFF.

This clone was picked up a small number of times. The CDR3 DNA reads TGTGCCAGCAGCTTCGGCCGGGGTTTGGATTCACCCCTCCACTTT. This gives the protein CASSFGRGLDSPLHF. V and J are TRBV7-9 and TRBJ1-6; D remains ambiguous. This CDR3 has 15 residues. Germline V gene data show CDR1 as SEHNR and CDR2 as FQNEAQ (reference sequence). Trimming removed 3 bases from V and 8 bases from J, with 14 bases in between.

This chain links TRBV19 with TRBJ2-4; 7 positions match TRBD1. V shed 10 bases, J shed 1 base, and the junction held 7 bases outside the gene matches. CDR1 is LNHDA and CDR2 is SQIVND in the germline V gene (reference sequence). The CDR3 runs to 14 residues. The CDR3: CATIDRDAKNIQYF. The CDR3, as DNA: TGTGCCACAATAGACAGGGATGCCAAAAACATTCAGTACTTC.

This clone appeared a single time. V and J are TRBV28 and TRBJ1-4; a possible D gene is TRBD1 (6 bases). The CDR3 totals 14 residues. V was trimmed by 5 bases and J by 4 bases, leaving 11 bases between them. CDR1 and CDR2 from the germline V gene are MDHEN and SYDVKM. The CDR3 protein is CASSHGQFNEKLFF. CDR3 DNA: TGTGCCAGCAGTCACGGACAGTTTAATGAAAAACTGTTTTTT. The full variable domain, with the rest looked up from reference TRBV28 and TRBJ1-4, is DVKVTQSSRYLVKRTGEKVFLECVQDMDHENMFWYRQDPGLGLRLIYFSYDVKMKEKGDIPEGYSVSREKKERFSLILESASTNQTSMYLCASSHGQFNEKLFFGSGTQLSVL.

The genes are TRBV14 and TRBJ2-5, with 11 bases matching TRBD2. Germline V gene lookup returns CDR1 SGHDN and CDR2 FVKESK. Trimming removed 1 base from V and 2 bases from J; junction bases left unmatched: 6. This CDR3 contains 17 residues. In nucleotides, the CDR3 is TGTGCCAGCAGCCAAGGGCTAGCGGGGGGCCTTCAAGAGACCCAGTACTTC. Encoded protein: CASSQGLAGGLQETQYF.

This clone was seen a single time. J is TRBJ1-6 and V is TRBV7-3, with TRBD1 identical over 7 bases. Germline V gene sequence: CDR1 SGHTA, CDR2 FQGTGA. The CDR3 length is 15 residues. Trimming removed 5 bases from V and 6 bases from J; junction bases left unmatched: 7. CDR3 nucleotide sequence: TGTGCCAGCAGCGTCACGGGACAGAGTAATTCACCCCTCCACTTT. This sequence encodes CASSVTGQSNSPLHF.

The rearrangement links TRBV7-2 to TRBJ1-5; weak D call: TRBD1 (6 bases). CDR3 length: 12 residues. Germline CDR1 SGHTA, CDR2 FQGNSA. V lost 5 bases and J 7 bases, leaving 9 bases between the germline ends. The CDR3 nucleotides are TGTGCCAGCAGCCCAGGGGCCCAGCCCCAGCATTTT. It is translated as CASSPGAQPQHF.

The CDR3 DNA sequence: TGCAGCGTTGTTTACAGGGCCTACAATGAGCAGTTCTTC. Translated: CSVVYRAYNEQFF. The V gene is TRBV29-1, the J gene TRBJ2-1; tentatively, D is TRBD1 (6 bases). The CDR3 sequence is 13 residues long. CDR1 is SQVTM and CDR2 is ANQGSEA in the germline V gene. V gave up 4 bases and J gave up 2 bases, with 9 bases separating them.

The chain recombines TRBV18 with TRBJ2-1; TRBD1 aligns across 9 bases. V was clipped by 5 bases and J by 1 base; unmatched bases: 3. CDR1 is KGHSH and CDR2 is LQKENI in the germline V gene. The CDR3 totals 15 residues. In DNA, the CDR3 is TGTGCCAGCTCAGGACAGGGGCCGTCCTACAATGAGCAGTTCTTC. Translating gives CASSGQGPSYNEQFF.

This chain uses TRBV29-1 with TRBJ2-2; D possibly corresponds to TRBD2 (5 bases). The V and J ends lost 5 bases and 3 bases respectively, with 16 bases between them. Germline assignment: CDR1 SQVTM and CDR2 ANQGSEA. The CDR3 covers 15 residues. The chain's CDR3 is CSVRVRGPDTGELFF. As DNA, the CDR3 is TGCAGCGTTCGTGTACGAGGGCCCGACACCGGGGAGCTGTTTTTT.

The V and J genes are TRBV3-1 (or the pseudogene TRBV3-2) and TRBJ1-1, with a tentative D call TRBD1 (6 bases). V lost 2 bases and J 0 bases, leaving 10 bases between the germline ends. Looked up from germline, CDR1 is LGHDT and CDR2 is YNNKEL (reference sequence). CDR3 size: 15 residues. CDR3: CASSQRGGMNTEAFF. DNA of the CDR3: TGTGCCAGCAGCCAAAGGGGGGGGATGAACACTGAAGCTTTCTTT.

The chain has TRBV4-3 and TRBJ1-4; D uncertain. The CDR3 consists of 14 residues. Germline CDR1 reads LGHNA; CDR2 reads YSLEER. Trimming stripped 7 bases from V and 5 bases from J, with 14 bases between. The DNA for the CDR3 is TGCGCCAGCACCAGCGGGCTAGGGAATGAAAAACTGTTTTTT. Its translation: CASTSGLGNEKLFF.

This sequence joins TRBV11-3 and TRBJ2-1, with D possibly TRBD1 on 6 matching bases. Germline V gives CDR1 SGHNT, CDR2 YENEEA. V was cut by 5 bases and J by 2 bases, with 13 bases left in between. The CDR3 has 15 amino acids. Written as DNA, the CDR3 is TGTGCCAGCAGCCAATGGGGGACAACCTACAATGAGCAGTTCTTC. Translation: CASSQWGTTYNEQFF.

The V call is TRBV7-2, the J call TRBJ1-2, with D hard to call. CDR1 is SGHTA and CDR2 is FQGNSA in the germline V gene. V was shortened by 5 bases and J by 4 bases, with 11 bases between the two germline ends. The CDR3 sequence is 13 residues long. The chain's CDR3 is CASSEAKSYGYTF. DNA of the CDR3: TGTGCCAGCAGCGAGGCGAAGTCCTATGGCTACACCTTC.

V is TRBV18 and J is TRBJ2-1; 12 bases are shared with TRBD2. The J segment lost 3 bases and the V segment lost 6 bases, leaving 3 bases of the junction unmatched. The germline V gene encodes CDR1 KGHSH and CDR2 LQKENI. This CDR3 is built from 15 residues. CDR3 coding DNA: TGTGCCAGCTCGCGACTAGCGGGGGACTACAATGAGCAGTTCTTC. Protein: CASSRLAGDYNEQFF.